This TCR beta chain derives from a study of T-cell memory formation after mild COVID-19. Study summary: TCR clusters were mostly confined to one donor each.

Study-wide results and limits: The finding that pre-infection memory included some responding clones suggested that cross-reactive memory joined. CD4/CD8 balance characterized clones contracting day 15 to 85, and CD4+ skew characterized later expanders.

TCRdb processed the 5' RACE reads anew with MiXCR; each CDR3 protein has one entry. Among some 490,000 distinct CDR3 sequences listed, about 20% were seen once. This clonotype was detected ten times or more. Its antigen is not known. The V end lost 3 bases, the J end lost 3 bases, and 12 bases lay between the germline ends. Germline V CDR1 and CDR2: MGHRA, YSYEKL. This CDR3 comprises 14 residues. This sequence originates from an adult woman who had mild COVID-19 (a few samples of this study predate the infection). Cell type and time point are not known. This chain links TRBV4-1 with TRBJ2-7; D is perhaps TRBD1 (6 bases). The sequenced sample was PBMCs or a T cell subset sorted from them (not recorded which). The chain's CDR3 is CASSQEQGGYEQYF. The CDR3 DNA reads as TGCGCCAGCAGCCAGGAACAGGGTGGCTACGAGCAGTACTTC.